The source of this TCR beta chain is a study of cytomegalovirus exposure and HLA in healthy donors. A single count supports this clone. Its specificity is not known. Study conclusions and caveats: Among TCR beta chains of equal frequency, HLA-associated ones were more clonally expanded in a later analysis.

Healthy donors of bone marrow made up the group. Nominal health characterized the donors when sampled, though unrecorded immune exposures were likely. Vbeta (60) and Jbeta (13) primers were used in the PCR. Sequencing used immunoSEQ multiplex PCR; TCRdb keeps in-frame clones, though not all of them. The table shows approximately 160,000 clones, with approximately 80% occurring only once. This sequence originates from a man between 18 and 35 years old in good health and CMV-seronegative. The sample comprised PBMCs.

CDR3 DNA: TGTGCCAGTAGTATAGTTGGGCAGGGGGACGGCTACACCTTC. It encodes CASSIVGQGDGYTF. The gene calls are TRBV19 and TRBJ1-2; TRBD1 matches at 7 bases. With 1 base clipped from V and 8 bases from J, the junction kept 7 bases outside the gene matches. CDR1 is LNHDA and CDR2 is SQIVND in the germline V gene (reference sequence). The CDR3 has 14 amino acids.